This T cell receptor beta chain comes out of a study of blood T cell repertoires in COVID-19. Germline V gene lookup returns CDR1 MNHEY and CDR2 SVGAGI. The CDR3 has 14 amino acids. With V trimmed by 2 bases and J by 4 bases, 0 bases remained unmatched. Method: immunoSEQ multiplex PCR; TCRdb's copy keeps in-frame clones and lacks some. The sample holds 150,000 to 170,000 clones, roughly 84% seen once. The chain recombines TRBV6-5 with TRBJ1-1; 11 bases match TRBD1. This receptor was identified in a man aged 60-69 years with COVID-19, enrolled during active disease. The sequenced material came from peripheral blood. CDR3 amino acids: CASSYGTGGTEAFF. The CDR3 DNA reads TGTGCCAGCAGTTACGGGACAGGGGGCACTGAAGCTTTCTTT.